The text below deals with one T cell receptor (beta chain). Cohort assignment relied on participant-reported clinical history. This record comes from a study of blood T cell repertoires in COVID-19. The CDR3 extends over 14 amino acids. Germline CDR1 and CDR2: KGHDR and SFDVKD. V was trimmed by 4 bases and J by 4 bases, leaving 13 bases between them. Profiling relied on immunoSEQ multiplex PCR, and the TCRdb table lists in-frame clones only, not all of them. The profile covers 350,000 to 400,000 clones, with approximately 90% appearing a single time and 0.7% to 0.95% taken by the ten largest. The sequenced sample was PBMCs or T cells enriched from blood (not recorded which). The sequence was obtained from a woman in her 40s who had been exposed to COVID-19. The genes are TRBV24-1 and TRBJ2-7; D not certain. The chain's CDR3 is CATSDVCGRYEQYF. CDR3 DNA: TGTGCCACCAGTGACGTCTGCGGCAGATACGAGCAGTACTTC.